This record looks at one TCR beta chain sequence and its context. The antigen remains undetermined. The CDR3 is made up of 16 amino acids. The sample originates from a study of early T cells in non-severe SARS-CoV-2 infection. Study in general: RNA in bulk from unsorted whole blood was sequenced, and chains were unpaired. Findings and caveats of the study: Matching against VDJdb likely underestimated virus-specific expansions, favoring anti-spike CD8.

Individually, cDNA molecules had unique molecular identifiers attached to them. One entry per CDR3 protein results from TCRdb running MiXCR on the 5' RACE reads. The repertoire holds some 64,000 distinct CDR3 sequences, with under 15% as singletons. Sequenced input: whole blood. This chain joins TRBV3-2 and TRBJ1-1. TRBV3-2 is termed a pseudogene. The clonotype comes from an adult who was a healthcare worker with PCR-confirmed SARS-CoV-2 infection or an uninfected control (not recorded which). The CDR3 here is CASSQKRRIKNTEAFF. The CDR3 DNA sequence: TGTGCCAGCAGCCAAAAGCGGCGGATCAAAAACACTGAAGCTTTCTTT.